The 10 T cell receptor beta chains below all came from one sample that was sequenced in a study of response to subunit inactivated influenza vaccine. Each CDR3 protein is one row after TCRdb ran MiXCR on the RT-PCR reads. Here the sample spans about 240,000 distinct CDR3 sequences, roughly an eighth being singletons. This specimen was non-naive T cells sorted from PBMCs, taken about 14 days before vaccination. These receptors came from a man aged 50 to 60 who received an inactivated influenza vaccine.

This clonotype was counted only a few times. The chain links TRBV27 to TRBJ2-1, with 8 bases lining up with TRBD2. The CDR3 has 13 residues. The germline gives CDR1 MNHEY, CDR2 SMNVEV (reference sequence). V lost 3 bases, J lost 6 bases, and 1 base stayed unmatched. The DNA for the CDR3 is TGTGCCAGCAGTTTTGCGGGGGGCAATGAGCAGTTCTTC. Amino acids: CASSFAGGNEQFF.

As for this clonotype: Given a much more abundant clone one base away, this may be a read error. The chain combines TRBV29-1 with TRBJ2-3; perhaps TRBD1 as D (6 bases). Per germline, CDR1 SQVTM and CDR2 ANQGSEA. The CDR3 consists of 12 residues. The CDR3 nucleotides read TGCAGCGTTGACAGGGGAACAGAAACGCAGTATTTT. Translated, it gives CSVDRGTETQYF.

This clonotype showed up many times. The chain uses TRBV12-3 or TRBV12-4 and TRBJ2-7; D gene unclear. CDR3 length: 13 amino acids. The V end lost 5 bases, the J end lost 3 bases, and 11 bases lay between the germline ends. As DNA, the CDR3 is TGTGCCAGCAGTATTTCTGGAAACTACGAGCAGTACTTC. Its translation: CASSISGNYEQYF.

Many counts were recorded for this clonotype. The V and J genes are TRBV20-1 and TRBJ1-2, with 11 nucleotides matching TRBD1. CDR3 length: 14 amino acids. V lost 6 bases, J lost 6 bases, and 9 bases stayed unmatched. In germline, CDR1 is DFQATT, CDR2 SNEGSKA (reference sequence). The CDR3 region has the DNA TGCAGTGCCCCTCACCGGGACAGGGGGGATGGCTACACCTTC. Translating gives CSAPHRDRGDGYTF.

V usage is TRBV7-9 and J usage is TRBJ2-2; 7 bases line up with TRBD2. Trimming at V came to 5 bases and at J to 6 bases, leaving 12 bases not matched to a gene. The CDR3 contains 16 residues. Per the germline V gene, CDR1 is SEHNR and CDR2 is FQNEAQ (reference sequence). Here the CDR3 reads CASSKSGTMGPGELFF. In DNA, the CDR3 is TGTGCCAGCAGCAAATCAGGGACTATGGGGCCCGGGGAGCTGTTTTTT.

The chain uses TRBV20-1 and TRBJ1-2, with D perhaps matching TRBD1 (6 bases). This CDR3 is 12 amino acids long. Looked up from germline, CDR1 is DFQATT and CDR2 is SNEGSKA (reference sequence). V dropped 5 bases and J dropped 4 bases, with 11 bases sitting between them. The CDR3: CSARDITYGYTF. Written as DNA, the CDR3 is TGCAGTGCTCGGGACATTACCTATGGCTACACCTTC.

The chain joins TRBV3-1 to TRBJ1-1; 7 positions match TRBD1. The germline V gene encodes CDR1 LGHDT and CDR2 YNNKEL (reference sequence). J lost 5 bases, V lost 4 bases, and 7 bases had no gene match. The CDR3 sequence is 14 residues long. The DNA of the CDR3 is TGTGCCAGCAGCCCGACAGGGAAGAGGACTGAAGCTTTCTTT. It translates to CASSPTGKRTEAFF.

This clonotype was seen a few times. The CDR3 coding sequence is TGTGCCAGCAGCCCCGGGACTAGCGGGGAGACCCAGTACTTC. It yields the protein CASSPGTSGETQYF. This chain joins TRBV7-9 and TRBJ2-5; 12 bases align to TRBD2. The CDR3 is made up of 14 amino acids. V trimming: 5 bases; J trimming: 5 bases; junction bases outside the gene matches: 3. Germline values: CDR1 SEHNR, CDR2 FQNEAQ (reference sequence).

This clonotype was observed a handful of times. CDR3 nucleotide sequence: TGTGCCAGCAGCTTAGAAGTATGGCAGGGGTTTAATGAAAAACTGTTTTTT. Translation gives CASSLEVWQGFNEKLFF. The gene calls are TRBV7-9 and TRBJ1-4; tentatively, D is TRBD1 (6 bases). Germline values: CDR1 SEHNR, CDR2 FQNEAQ (reference sequence). V was trimmed by 1 base and J by 4 bases, leaving 16 bases between them. The CDR3 loop spans 17 amino acids.

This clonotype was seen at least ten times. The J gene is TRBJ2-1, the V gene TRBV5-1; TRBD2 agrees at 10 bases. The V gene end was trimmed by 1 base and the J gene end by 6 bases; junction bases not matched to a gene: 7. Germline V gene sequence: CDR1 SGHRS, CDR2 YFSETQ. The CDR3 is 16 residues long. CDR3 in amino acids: CASSLRPGLAINEQFF. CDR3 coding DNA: TGCGCCAGCAGCTTGCGTCCGGGACTAGCGATCAATGAGCAGTTCTTC.